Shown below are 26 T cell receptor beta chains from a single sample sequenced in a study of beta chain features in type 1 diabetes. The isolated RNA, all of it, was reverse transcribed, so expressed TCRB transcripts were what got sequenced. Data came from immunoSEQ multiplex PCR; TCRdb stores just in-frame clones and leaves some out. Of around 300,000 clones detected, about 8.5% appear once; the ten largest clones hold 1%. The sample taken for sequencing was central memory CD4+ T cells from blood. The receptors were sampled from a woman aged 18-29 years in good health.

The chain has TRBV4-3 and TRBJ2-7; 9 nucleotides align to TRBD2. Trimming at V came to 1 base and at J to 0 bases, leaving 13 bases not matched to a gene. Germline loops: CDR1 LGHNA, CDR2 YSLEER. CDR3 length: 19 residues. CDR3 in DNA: TGCGCCAGCAGCCAAGCCCATCGGGTACTAGCGGGCCTCTCCTACGAGCAGTACTTC. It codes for CASSQAHRVLAGLSYEQYF.

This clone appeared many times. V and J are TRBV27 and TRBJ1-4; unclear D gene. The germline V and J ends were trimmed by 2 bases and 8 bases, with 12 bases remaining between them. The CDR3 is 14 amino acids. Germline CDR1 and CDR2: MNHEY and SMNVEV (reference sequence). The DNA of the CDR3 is TGTGCCAGCAGTTTAAGTTGGGTTGGAGAAAAACTGTTTTTT. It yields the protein CASSLSWVGEKLFF.

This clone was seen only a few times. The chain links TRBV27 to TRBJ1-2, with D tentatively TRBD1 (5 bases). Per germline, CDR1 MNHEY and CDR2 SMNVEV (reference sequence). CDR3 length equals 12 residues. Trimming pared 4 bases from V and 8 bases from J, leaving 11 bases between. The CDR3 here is CASSSGVRGYTF. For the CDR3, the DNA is TGTGCCAGCAGTTCGGGGGTAAGAGGCTACACCTTC.

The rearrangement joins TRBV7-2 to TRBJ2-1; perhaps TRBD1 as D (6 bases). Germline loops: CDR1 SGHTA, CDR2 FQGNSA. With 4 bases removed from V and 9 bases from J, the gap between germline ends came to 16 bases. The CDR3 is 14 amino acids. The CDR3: CASSWSAEGGEQFF. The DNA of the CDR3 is TGTGCCAGCAGCTGGTCAGCGGAAGGGGGTGAGCAGTTCTTC.

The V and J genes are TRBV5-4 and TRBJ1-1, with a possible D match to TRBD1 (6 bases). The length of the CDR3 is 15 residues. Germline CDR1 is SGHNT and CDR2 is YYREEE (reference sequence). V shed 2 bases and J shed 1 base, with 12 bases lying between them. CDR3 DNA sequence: TGTGCCAGCAGCTTCGGCGGGACACAGAACACTGAAGCTTTCTTT. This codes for CASSFGGTQNTEAFF.

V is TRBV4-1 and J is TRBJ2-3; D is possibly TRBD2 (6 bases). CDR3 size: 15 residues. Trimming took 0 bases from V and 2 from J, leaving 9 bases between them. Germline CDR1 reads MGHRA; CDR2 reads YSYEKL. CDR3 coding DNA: TGCGCCAGCAGCCAAGAGCGGGACGTCACAGATACGCAGTATTTT. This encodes CASSQERDVTDTQYF.

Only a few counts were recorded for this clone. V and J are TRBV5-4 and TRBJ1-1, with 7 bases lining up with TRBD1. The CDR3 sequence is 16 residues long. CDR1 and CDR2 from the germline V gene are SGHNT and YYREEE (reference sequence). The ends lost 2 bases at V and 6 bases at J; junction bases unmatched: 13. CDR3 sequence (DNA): TGTGCCAGCAGCTTAGTCGATTTGAGGGGGCGATCTGAAGCTTTCTTT. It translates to CASSLVDLRGRSEAFF.

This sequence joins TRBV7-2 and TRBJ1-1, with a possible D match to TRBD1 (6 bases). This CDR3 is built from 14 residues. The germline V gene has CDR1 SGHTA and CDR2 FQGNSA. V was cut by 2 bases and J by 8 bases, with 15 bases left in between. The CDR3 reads CASSLRWGGTEAFF. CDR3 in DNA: TGTGCCAGCAGCTTACGCTGGGGTGGGACAGAAGCTTTCTTT.

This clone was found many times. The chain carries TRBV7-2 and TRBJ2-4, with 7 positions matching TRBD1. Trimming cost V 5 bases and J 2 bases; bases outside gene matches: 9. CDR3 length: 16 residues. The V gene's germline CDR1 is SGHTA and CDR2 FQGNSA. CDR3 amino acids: CASSPRQGITKNIQYF. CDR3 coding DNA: TGTGCCAGCAGCCCGCGACAGGGTATAACCAAAAACATTCAGTACTTC.

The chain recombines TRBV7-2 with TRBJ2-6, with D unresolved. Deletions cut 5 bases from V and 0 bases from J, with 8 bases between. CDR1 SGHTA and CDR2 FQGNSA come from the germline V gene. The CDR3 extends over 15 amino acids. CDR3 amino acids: CASSQTVSGANVLTF. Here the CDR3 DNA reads TGTGCCAGCAGCCAGACGGTCTCTGGGGCCAACGTCCTGACTTTC.

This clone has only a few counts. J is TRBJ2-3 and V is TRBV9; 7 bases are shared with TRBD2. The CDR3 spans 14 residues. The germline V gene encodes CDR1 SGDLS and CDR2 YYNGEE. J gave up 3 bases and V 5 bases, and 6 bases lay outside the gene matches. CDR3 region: CASSVELATDTQYF. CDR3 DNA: TGTGCCAGCAGTGTCGAACTAGCGACAGATACGCAGTATTTT.

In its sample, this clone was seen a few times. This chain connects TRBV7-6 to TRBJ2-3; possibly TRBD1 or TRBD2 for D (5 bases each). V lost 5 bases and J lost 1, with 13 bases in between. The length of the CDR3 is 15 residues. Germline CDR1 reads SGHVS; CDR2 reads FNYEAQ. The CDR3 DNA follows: TGTGCCAGCAGCGGGGCGGGCCTGGGCACAGATACGCAGTATTTT. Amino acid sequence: CASSGAGLGTDTQYF.

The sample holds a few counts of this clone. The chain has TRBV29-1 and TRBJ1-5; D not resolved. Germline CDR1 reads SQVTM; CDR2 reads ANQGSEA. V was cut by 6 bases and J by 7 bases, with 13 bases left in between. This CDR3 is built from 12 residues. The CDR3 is CSVQPPGQPQHF. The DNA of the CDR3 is TGCAGCGTCCAACCACCGGGGCAGCCCCAGCATTTT.

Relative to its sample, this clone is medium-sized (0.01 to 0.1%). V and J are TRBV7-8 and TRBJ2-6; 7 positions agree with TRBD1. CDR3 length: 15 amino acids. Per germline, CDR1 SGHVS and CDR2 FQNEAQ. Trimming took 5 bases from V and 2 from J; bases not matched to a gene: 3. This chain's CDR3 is CASSPDRAGANVLTF. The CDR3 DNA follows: TGTGCCAGCAGCCCTGACAGGGCTGGGGCCAACGTCCTGACTTTC. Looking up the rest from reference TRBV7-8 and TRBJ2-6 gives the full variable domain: GAGVSQSPRYKVAKRGQDVALRCDPISGHVSLFWYQQALGQGPEFLTYFQNEAQLDKSGLPSDRFFAERPEGSVSTLKIQRTQQEDSAVYLCASSPDRAGANVLTFGAGSRLTVL.

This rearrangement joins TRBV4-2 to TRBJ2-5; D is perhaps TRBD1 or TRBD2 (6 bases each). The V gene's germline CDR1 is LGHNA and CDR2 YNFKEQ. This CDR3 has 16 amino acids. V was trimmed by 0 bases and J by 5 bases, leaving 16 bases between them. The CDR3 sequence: CASSQDGTHQGETQYF. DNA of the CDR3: TGTGCCAGCAGCCAAGACGGGACTCACCAGGGGGAGACCCAGTACTTC.

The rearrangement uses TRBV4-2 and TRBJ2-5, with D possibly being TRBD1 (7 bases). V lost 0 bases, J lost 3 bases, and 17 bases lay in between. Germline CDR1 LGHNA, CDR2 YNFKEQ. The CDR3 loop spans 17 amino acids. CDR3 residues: CASSQDESAGGKETQYF. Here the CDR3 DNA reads TGTGCCAGCAGCCAAGATGAGTCGGCAGGGGGGAAAGAGACCCAGTACTTC.

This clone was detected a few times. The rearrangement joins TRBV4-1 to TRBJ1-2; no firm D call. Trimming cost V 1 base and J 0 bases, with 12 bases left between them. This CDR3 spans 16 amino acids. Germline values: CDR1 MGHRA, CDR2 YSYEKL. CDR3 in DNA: TGCGCCAGCAGCCAAGCCTGGGCAGCAGCTAACTATGGCTACACCTTC. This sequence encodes CASSQAWAAANYGYTF.

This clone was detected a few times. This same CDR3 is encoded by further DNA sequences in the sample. CDR3 nucleotides: TGCAGCGTGGGGGACAGGGTGAATCAGCCCCAGCATTTT. Residues: CSVGDRVNQPQHF. The chain links TRBV29-1 to TRBJ1-5, with 9 bases lining up with TRBD1. In germline, CDR1 is SQVTM, CDR2 ANQGSEA. The V segment lost 6 bases and the J segment 4 bases; nucleotides outside the gene matches: 4. The length of the CDR3 is 13 residues.

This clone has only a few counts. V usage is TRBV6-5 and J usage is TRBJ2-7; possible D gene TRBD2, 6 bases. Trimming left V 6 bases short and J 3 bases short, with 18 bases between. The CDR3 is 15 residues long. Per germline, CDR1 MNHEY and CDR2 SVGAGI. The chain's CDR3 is CASSPGSGVSYEQYF. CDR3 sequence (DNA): TGTGCCAGCAGCCCAGGGTCGGGGGTGAGCTACGAGCAGTACTTC.

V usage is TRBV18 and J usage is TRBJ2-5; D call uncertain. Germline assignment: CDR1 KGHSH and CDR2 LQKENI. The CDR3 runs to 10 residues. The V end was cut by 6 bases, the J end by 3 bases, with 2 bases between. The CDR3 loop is CASSEETQYF. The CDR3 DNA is TGTGCCAGCTCTGAAGAGACCCAGTACTTC.

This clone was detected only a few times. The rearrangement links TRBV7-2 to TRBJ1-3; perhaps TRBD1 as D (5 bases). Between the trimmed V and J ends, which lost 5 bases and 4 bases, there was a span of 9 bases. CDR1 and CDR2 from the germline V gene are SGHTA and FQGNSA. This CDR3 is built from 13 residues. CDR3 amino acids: CASSTWTGNTIYF. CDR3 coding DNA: TGTGCCAGCAGCACCTGGACAGGAAACACCATATATTTT.

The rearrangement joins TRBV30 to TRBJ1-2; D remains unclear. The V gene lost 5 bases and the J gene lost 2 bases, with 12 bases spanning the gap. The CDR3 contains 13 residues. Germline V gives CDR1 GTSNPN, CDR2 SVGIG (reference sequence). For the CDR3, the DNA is TGTGCCTGGCGCAGACACACAAACTATGGCTACACCTTC. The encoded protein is CAWRRHTNYGYTF.

The CDR3 region is CASARGDPNYGYTF. The CDR3 nucleotides read TGTGCCAGCGCCCGGGGGGACCCTAACTATGGCTACACCTTC. This chain uses TRBV7-9 with TRBJ1-2; a possible D gene is TRBD1 (5 bases). Germline V CDR1 and CDR2: SEHNR, FQNEAQ (reference sequence). Trimming removed 8 bases at V and 0 bases at J, with 13 bases between. The CDR3 loop spans 14 amino acids.

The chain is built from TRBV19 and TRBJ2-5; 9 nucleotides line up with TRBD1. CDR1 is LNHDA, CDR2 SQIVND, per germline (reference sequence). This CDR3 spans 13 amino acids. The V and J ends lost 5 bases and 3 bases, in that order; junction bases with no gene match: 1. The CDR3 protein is CASSWDREETQYF. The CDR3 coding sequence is TGTGCCAGTAGTTGGGACAGGGAAGAGACCCAGTACTTC.

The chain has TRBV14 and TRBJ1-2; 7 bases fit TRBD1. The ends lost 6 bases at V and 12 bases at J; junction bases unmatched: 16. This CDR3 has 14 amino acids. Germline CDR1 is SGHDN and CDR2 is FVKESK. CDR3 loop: CASSRGTAARTHTF. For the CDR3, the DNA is TGTGCCAGCAGTCGCGGGACAGCTGCCCGGACCCACACCTTC.

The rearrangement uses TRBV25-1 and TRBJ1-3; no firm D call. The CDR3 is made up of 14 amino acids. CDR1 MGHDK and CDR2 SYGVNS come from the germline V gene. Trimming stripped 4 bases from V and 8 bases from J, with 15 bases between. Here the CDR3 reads CASSGDWAGDTIYF. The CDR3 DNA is TGTGCCAGCAGTGGGGATTGGGCCGGGGACACCATATATTTT.